These 27 T cell receptor beta chains were sequenced from one sample in a study of shared clonotypes between healthy human individuals. Produced via immunoSEQ multiplex PCR; TCRdb's table is partial and in-frame only. The sample carries approximately 500,000 clones, about 96% recorded once. The sample taken for sequencing was naive CD4+ T cells sorted from blood. Subset noted: CD45RA+ positively selected. The receptors come from a woman aged 30 to 39 in good health.

This chain links TRBV13 with TRBJ2-2; 8 bases map to TRBD2. The CDR3 is 16 amino acids. V was clipped by 4 bases and J by 6 bases; unmatched bases: 10. Germline loops: CDR1 PRHDT, CDR2 FYEKMQ (reference sequence). The CDR3 DNA is TGTGCCAGCAGCTCGGAAGGCGGGAGGTATGCCGGGGAGCTGTTTTTT. Protein product: CASSSEGGRYAGELFF.

This chain connects TRBV29-1 to TRBJ2-1, with D perhaps matching TRBD2 (6 bases). Germline V gives CDR1 SQVTM, CDR2 ANQGSEA. V was shortened by 7 bases and J by 7 bases, with 14 bases between the two germline ends. The CDR3 consists of 12 residues. As DNA, the CDR3 is TGCAGCGCCGGCGGGGTCCGGAATGAGCAGTTCTTC. Translated, it gives CSAGGVRNEQFF.

The rearrangement links TRBV28 to TRBJ1-2; D possibly corresponds to TRBD1 (5 bases). Germline CDR1 and CDR2: MDHEN and SYDVKM. CDR3 length: 16 amino acids. The V end lost 6 bases, the J end lost 4 bases, and 21 bases lay between the germline ends. CDR3 residues: CASRVPGTPEGYGYTF. The CDR3 DNA is TGTGCCAGCAGGGTTCCCGGGACTCCTGAAGGCTATGGCTACACCTTC.

DNA of the CDR3: TGTGCCTTCCCTTACCGGACAGGGTCGATCGGGGAGCTGTTTTTT. Encoded protein: CAFPYRTGSIGELFF. This chain joins TRBV7-9 and TRBJ2-2; 8 positions agree with TRBD1. With V trimmed by 11 bases and J by 7 bases, 15 bases remained unmatched. CDR1 and CDR2 (germline): SEHNR, FQNEAQ (reference sequence). The CDR3 length is 15 residues.

The chain recombines TRBV19 with TRBJ1-5; D is uncertain. V was pared by 3 bases and J by 2 bases, with 11 bases between. Per germline, CDR1 LNHDA and CDR2 SQIVND (reference sequence). The CDR3 is 15 residues long. The chain's CDR3 is CASSIALDGNQPQHF. The CDR3 bases are TGTGCCAGTAGTATCGCATTGGATGGCAATCAGCCCCAGCATTTT.

V is TRBV25-1 and J is TRBJ1-3; 7 nucleotides line up with TRBD1. Looked up from germline, CDR1 is MGHDK and CDR2 is SYGVNS. V shed 2 bases, J shed 7 bases, and the junction held 14 bases outside the gene matches. The CDR3 covers 17 residues. CDR3 amino acids: CASSEDMGTAGGNTIYF. Here the CDR3 DNA reads TGTGCCAGCAGTGAAGATATGGGGACAGCCGGTGGGAACACCATATATTTT.

This chain connects TRBV27 to TRBJ2-1, with TRBD2 identical over 14 bases. The CDR3 is 16 amino acids. The germline gives CDR1 MNHEY, CDR2 SMNVEV (reference sequence). The junction had 1 base not matched to a gene; V was cut back by 2 bases and J by 4 bases. The CDR3 is CASSLGLAGGYNEQFF. The CDR3 coding sequence is TGTGCCAGCAGTTTAGGACTAGCGGGAGGTTACAATGAGCAGTTCTTC.

The chain is built from TRBV19 and TRBJ1-1; no clear D. The CDR3 consists of 15 residues. The ends were cut back, 3 bases at V and 1 base at J, with 12 bases in the middle. CDR1 and CDR2 from the germline V gene are LNHDA and SQIVND (reference sequence). CDR3 nucleotides: TGTGCCAGTAGTATTTTGGGCCTTCCGAACACTGAAGCTTTCTTT. The encoded protein is CASSILGLPNTEAFF.

V and J are TRBV25-1 and TRBJ2-5; 8 bases are shared with TRBD2. The CDR3 sequence is 13 residues long. J gave up 5 bases and V 5 bases, and 4 bases lay outside the gene matches. Germline CDR1 MGHDK, CDR2 SYGVNS. CDR3 DNA sequence: TGTGCCAGCAGTCAAGCGGGAGAGGAGACCCAGTACTTC. Its protein is CASSQAGEETQYF.

This clone was recorded once. This chain links TRBV10-3 with TRBJ2-7; possibly TRBD2 for D (5 bases). The CDR3 is 11 residues long. Germline V gives CDR1 ENHRY, CDR2 SYGVKD. Trimming shortened V by 4 bases and J by 6 bases, and 7 bases separated the two germline ends. The CDR3 is CAISVGVEQYF. In DNA form, the CDR3 reads TGTGCCATCAGTGTCGGGGTCGAGCAGTACTTC.

CDR3 loop: CASKLTGATEAFF. CDR3 coding DNA: TGTGCCAGCAAACTGACAGGCGCCACTGAAGCTTTCTTT. The chain couples TRBV28 to TRBJ1-1; D may be TRBD1 (6 bases). Germline V lookup: CDR1 MDHEN, CDR2 SYDVKM. CDR3 length: 13 amino acids. Trimming left V 7 bases short and J 4 bases short, with 13 bases between.

This clone was picked up one time. The chain uses TRBV30 and TRBJ2-7; 7 positions match TRBD2. The CDR3 is made up of 13 amino acids. V lost 1 base, J lost 7 bases, and 7 bases stayed unmatched. Per the germline V gene, CDR1 is GTSNPN and CDR2 is SVGIG (reference sequence). CDR3 coding DNA: TGTGCCTGGAGTGGCCGCGGGAGCGGGGAGCAGTACTTC. Protein: CAWSGRGSGEQYF.

This rearrangement joins TRBV5-1 to TRBJ2-2, with unresolved D. This CDR3 is built from 15 residues. Trimming removed 2 bases from V and 6 bases from J, with 14 bases in between. Germline-derived CDR1 and CDR2 are SGHRS and YFSETQ. The CDR3 coding sequence is TGCGCCAGCAGCTTAGGTGGTGTTGTGCCCGGGGAGCTGTTTTTT. Its translation is CASSLGGVVPGELFF.

The chain has TRBV6-4 and TRBJ2-3; a weak D match, TRBD2 (6 bases). The V end lost 6 bases, the J end lost 2 bases, and 15 bases lay between the germline ends. Germline CDR1 and CDR2: MRHNA and SNTAGT. This CDR3 has 15 amino acids. Written as DNA, the CDR3 is TGTGCCAGCAGCGACGAGGCGGGGAACACAGATACGCAGTATTTT. Amino acids: CASSDEAGNTDTQYF.

This chain connects TRBV7-3 to TRBJ1-1; D remains unclear. This CDR3 has 14 residues. Germline assignment: CDR1 SGHTA and CDR2 FQGTGA. Trimming pared 3 bases from V and 7 bases from J, leaving 15 bases between. CDR3 in DNA: TGTGCCAGCAGCTTTGCGGCGGAGAGTAGTGAAGCTTTCTTT. This codes for CASSFAAESSEAFF.

The gene calls are TRBV2 and TRBJ2-7; D is unclear. Germline CDR1 reads SNHLY; CDR2 reads FYNNEI. Trimming stripped 4 bases from V and 0 bases from J, with 7 bases between. The CDR3 is 13 residues long. The CDR3 DNA follows: TGTGCCAGCAGTGTAGGATTCTCCTACGAGCAGTACTTC. Amino acid sequence: CASSVGFSYEQYF.

The genes are TRBV7-7 and TRBJ2-7; TRBD1 matches at 8 bases. This CDR3 has 13 residues. Germline CDR1 SSHAT, CDR2 FNYEAQ (reference sequence). J gave up 4 bases and V 6 bases, and 5 bases lay outside the gene matches. Here the CDR3 DNA reads TGTGCCAGCAGTAGACAGGGGCGGTACGAGCAGTACTTC. Its protein is CASSRQGRYEQYF.

The CDR3 nucleotides read TGTGCCAGCAGCCCGGTCCCGGCCAAAGAGACCCAGTACTTC. It specifies CASSPVPAKETQYF. This chain uses TRBV11-2 with TRBJ2-5; D ambiguous. CDR3 size: 14 residues. Trimming removed 5 bases at V and 3 bases at J, with 13 bases between. Germline-derived CDR1 and CDR2 are SGHAT and FQNNGV.

The chain's CDR3 is CASSPSPLAGGNNEQFF. In nucleotides, the CDR3 is TGCGCCAGCAGCCCTAGCCCACTAGCGGGAGGGAATAATGAGCAGTTCTTC. The chain recombines TRBV4-1 with TRBJ2-1; 13 nucleotides line up with TRBD2. This CDR3 spans 17 amino acids. The V segment lost 4 bases and the J segment 7 bases; nucleotides outside the gene matches: 10. Germline CDR1 is MGHRA and CDR2 is YSYEKL.

This clone has only one observation. In DNA, the CDR3 is TGTGCCAGCAGCTTAGCGGAGATTAACTATGGCTACACCTTC. Residues: CASSLAEINYGYTF. V usage is TRBV7-2 and J usage is TRBJ1-2; D remains ambiguous. V was clipped by 0 bases and J by 1 base, with 6 bases between them. Looked up from germline, CDR1 is SGHTA and CDR2 is FQGNSA. The CDR3 is 14 amino acids.

The rearrangement links TRBV5-4 to TRBJ2-7, with 8 bases lining up with TRBD1. Per the germline V gene, CDR1 is SGHNT and CDR2 is YYREEE (reference sequence). The length of the CDR3 is 14 residues. The J segment lost 12 bases and the V segment lost 0 bases, leaving 11 bases of the junction unmatched. The CDR3 region is CASSLAGTGGSLYF. CDR3 sequence (DNA): TGTGCCAGCAGCTTGGCGGGCACAGGGGGATCGTTGTACTTC.

The CDR3 reads CASRGEGTAPYGYTF. The CDR3 DNA reads as TGTGCCAGCAGGGGGGAGGGGACAGCCCCCTATGGCTACACCTTC. This chain joins TRBV7-9 and TRBJ1-2; 7 bases agree with TRBD1. The length of the CDR3 is 15 residues. The junction had 11 bases not matched to a gene; V was cut back by 6 bases and J by 4 bases. CDR1 and CDR2 from the germline V gene are SEHNR and FQNEAQ (reference sequence).

This sequence joins TRBV7-3 and TRBJ1-3, with D possibly matching TRBD1 (5 bases). The CDR3 consists of 16 residues. V was cut by 5 bases and J by 0 bases, with 14 bases left in between. CDR1 SGHTA and CDR2 FQGTGA come from the germline V gene. The CDR3 coding sequence is TGTGCCAGCAGCGCAGCAGGGCCTCACTCTGGAAACACCATATATTTT. It is translated as CASSAAGPHSGNTIYF.

The chain joins TRBV28 to TRBJ2-7, with unresolved D. CDR1 and CDR2 (germline): MDHEN, SYDVKM. The CDR3 is made up of 14 amino acids. V was pared by 5 bases and J by 1 base, with 12 bases between. The chain's CDR3 is CASSLPGHSYEQYF. The CDR3 region has the DNA TGTGCCAGCAGTCTCCCGGGCCATTCCTACGAGCAGTACTTC.

A single count supports this clone. The chain has TRBV5-1 and TRBJ2-3; 11 positions agree with TRBD2. Germline values: CDR1 SGHRS, CDR2 YFSETQ. J was trimmed by 1 base and V by 4 bases; bases with no gene match: 5. The CDR3 consists of 16 residues. This CDR3 is CASSDGTSGRTDTQYF. The CDR3 coding sequence is TGCGCCAGCAGCGACGGGACTAGCGGACGCACAGATACGCAGTATTTT.

The chain couples TRBV27 to TRBJ2-5, with D possibly TRBD2 on 6 matching bases. CDR1 and CDR2 from the germline V gene are MNHEY and SMNVEV (reference sequence). Deletions cut 2 bases from V and 5 bases from J, with 15 bases between. The CDR3 covers 15 residues. For the CDR3, the DNA is TGTGCCAGCAGTTTAACCCGCGGGGTAGGGGAGACCCAGTACTTC. Translated: CASSLTRGVGETQYF.

The chain combines TRBV4-1 with TRBJ2-7; D uncertain. V lost 0 bases and J 7 bases, leaving 13 bases between the germline ends. CDR3 length equals 14 residues. The germline V gene encodes CDR1 MGHRA and CDR2 YSYEKL. This CDR3 reads CASSQDSNKMEQYF. The CDR3 nucleotides read TGCGCCAGCAGCCAAGATTCGAACAAAATGGAGCAGTACTTC.